This TCR beta chain stems from a study of T cells in Graves' hyperthyroidism and ophthalmopathy. Study findings and constraints: Blood also held most thyroid clonotypes expanded beyond 0.001. The model identified upcoming ophthalmopathy a median approximately six months ahead of onset.

This clonotype was detected ten times or more. The antigen is undetermined. With 3 bases removed from V and 2 bases from J, the gap between germline ends came to 11 bases. The CDR3 runs 15 residues. TCR beta CDR3 sequences were amplified from RNA transcripts. TCR CDR3 regions were first amplified by RT-PCR with HTBI primers. MiXCR, applied by TCRdb to the multiplex PCR reads, yields one record per CDR3 protein. The data contain about 500,000 distinct CDR3 sequences, 15% to 20% of them singletons. Criteria for exclusion of patients were uncontrolled infection, other autoimmune disease, pregnancy or lactation.

Sequenced material: blood. This TCR was sampled from a woman aged 25 to 39 with Graves' ophthalmopathy. This sequence joins TRBV12-3 or TRBV12-4 and TRBJ1-3; D may be TRBD1 (5 bases). CDR3 region: CASSLAQGAGNTIYF. The CDR3, as DNA: TGTGCCAGCAGTTTGGCTCAGGGAGCTGGAAACACCATATATTTT.